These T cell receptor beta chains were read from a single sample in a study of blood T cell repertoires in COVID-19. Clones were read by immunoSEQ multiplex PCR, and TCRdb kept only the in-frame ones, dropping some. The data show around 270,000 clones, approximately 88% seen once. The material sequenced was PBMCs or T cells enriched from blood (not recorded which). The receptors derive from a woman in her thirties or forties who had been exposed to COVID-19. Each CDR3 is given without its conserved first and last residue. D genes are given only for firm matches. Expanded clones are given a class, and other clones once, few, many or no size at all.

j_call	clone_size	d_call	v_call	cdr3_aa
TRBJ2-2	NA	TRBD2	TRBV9	ASSPGLAGGPSTGELF
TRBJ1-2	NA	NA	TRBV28	ASSNRVGYGYT
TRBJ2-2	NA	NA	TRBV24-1	ATSDPGYAGELF
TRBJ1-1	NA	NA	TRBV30	AWKHTVMNTEAF
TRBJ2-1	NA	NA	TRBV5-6	ASSLTGGADEQF
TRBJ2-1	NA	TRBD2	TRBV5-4	ASSFLVGLANNEQF
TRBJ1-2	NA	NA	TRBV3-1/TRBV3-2	ASSQGPRPNYGYT
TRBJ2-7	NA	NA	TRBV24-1	ATSDPTVVPYEQY
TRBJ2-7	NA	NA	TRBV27	ASSPSFREY
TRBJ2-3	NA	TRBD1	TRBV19	ASRDRGSTDTQY
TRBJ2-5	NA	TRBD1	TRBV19	ASSISGRGLRETQY
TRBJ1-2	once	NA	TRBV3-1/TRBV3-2	ASSQVSQNYGYT
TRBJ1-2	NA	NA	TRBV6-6	AGTRTGTPNYGYT
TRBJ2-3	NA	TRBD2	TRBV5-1	ASSGAGGPDTQY
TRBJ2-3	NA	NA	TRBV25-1	ASSDAGLNTDTQY
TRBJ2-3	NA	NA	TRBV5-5	ASSLFAGFNTDTQY
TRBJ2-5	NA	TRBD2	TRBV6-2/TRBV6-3	ASSRLAEETQY
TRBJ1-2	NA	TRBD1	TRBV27	ASSARTGPYGYT
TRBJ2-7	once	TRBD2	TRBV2	ASSRETSGGYEQY
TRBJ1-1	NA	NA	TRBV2	ASTEEVRVKAF
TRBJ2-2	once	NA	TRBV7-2	ASIFSWRGSTGELF
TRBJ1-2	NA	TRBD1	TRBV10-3	AISEQGARGSGYT
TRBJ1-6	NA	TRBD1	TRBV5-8	ASSTTGTGNSPLH
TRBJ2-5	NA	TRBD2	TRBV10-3	AIKGGGSKETQY
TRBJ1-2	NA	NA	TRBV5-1	ASSSTGTTYGYT
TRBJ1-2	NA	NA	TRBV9	ASSALQGRGYGYT
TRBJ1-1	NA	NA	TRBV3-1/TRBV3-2	ASSLLPLDTEAF
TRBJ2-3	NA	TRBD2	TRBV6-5	ASSYSSGGSTDTQY
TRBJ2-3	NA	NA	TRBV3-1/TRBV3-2	ASSQSGGRKAQY
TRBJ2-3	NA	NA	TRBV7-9	ASSLTRAATQDTQY
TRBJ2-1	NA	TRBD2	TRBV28	ASRASGGNYEQF
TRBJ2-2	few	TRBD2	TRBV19	ASSGLAGSRTGELF
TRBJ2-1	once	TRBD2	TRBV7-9	ATEWGSGGPGNEQF
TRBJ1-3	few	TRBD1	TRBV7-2	ASSLGRGLEGNTIY
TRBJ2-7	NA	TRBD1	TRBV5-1	ASSSAGAGTGRTEQY
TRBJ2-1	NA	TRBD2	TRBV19	ASSMVAGQYNEQF
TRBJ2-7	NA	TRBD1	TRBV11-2	ASSSLTGGYEQY
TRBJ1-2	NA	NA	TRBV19	ASSIPFTTDPNYGYT
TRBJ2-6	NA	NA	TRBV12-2	ASRRQQRGGAGANVLT
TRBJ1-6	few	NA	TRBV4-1	ASSQVTGRSGVSYNSPLH
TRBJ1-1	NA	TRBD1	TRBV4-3	ASSQEYRGGAEAF
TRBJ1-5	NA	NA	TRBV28	ASSSRVPYQPQH
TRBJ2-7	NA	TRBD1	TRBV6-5	ASSYFTGAYEQY
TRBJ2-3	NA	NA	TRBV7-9	ASILFGDTQY
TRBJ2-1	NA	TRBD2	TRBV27	ASSLASGALYNNEQF
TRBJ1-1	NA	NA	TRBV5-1	ASSLGSQTEAF
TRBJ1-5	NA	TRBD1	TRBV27	ASRLNRGQAQPQH
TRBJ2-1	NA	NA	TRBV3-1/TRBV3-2	ASSQGGPGNEQF
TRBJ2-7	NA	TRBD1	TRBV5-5	ASSFGQVSYEQY
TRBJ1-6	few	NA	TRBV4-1	ASSQLTSDNSPLH
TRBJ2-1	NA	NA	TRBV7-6	ASSEEVSYNEQF
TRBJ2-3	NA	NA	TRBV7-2	ASSLLISTDTQY
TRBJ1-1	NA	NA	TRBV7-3	ASSPQDRSGRTKAF
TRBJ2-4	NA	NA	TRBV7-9	ASSWDKGKNIQY
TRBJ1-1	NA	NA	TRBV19	ASSRLGEETEAF
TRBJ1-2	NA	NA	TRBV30	AWSVGTPDGYT
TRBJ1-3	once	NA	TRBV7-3	ASSAGLGNTIY
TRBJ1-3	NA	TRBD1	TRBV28	ASSPGDRASGNTIY
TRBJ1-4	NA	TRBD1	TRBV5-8	ASSLGQGWNEKLF